This T cell receptor beta chain was found in a study of post-analysis software for immune sequencing data. At the level of the study: As for disease course, relapsing-remitting, secondary progressive and progressive-relapsing multiple sclerosis were all included.

Unique molecular identifiers were present in the TCR beta cDNA libraries. T cells, about 0.95 to 10 million of them, yielded approximately 500,000 cDNA molecules. TCRdb analysed the PCR reads with MiXCR anew, one entry per CDR3 protein. The data show a few hundred thousand distinct CDR3 sequences, roughly 45% seen once. The germline V gene encodes CDR1 DFQATT and CDR2 SNEGSKA (reference sequence). The CDR3 is 19 residues long. Deletions cut 0 bases from V and 6 bases from J, with 28 bases between. General study points: Included in a set of a few TRBV segments more frequent in patients than controls were TRBV5-6, TRBV5-1 and TRBV20-1. In multiple sclerosis, normalized Chao1 diversity was significantly below that of controls.

As regards this clonotype: Its target is not known.

The source is a girl aged 10-17 years with multiple sclerosis. V is TRBV20-1 and J is TRBJ2-3; D may correspond to TRBD1 or TRBD2 (5 bases each). The sample was blood. The CDR3 sequence: CSARDLIRIPSRAGDTQYF. CDR3 coding DNA: TGCAGTGCTAGAGATCTGATCCGCATCCCGAGCAGGGCGGGTGATACGCAGTATTTT.